The T cell receptor (beta chain) described here comes from a study of blood T cells in healthy people across ages. Across the whole study: With template switching, about one barcoded beta molecule was captured per two T cells.

The authors ran a second PCR of about 6 to 11 cycles using a sample-barcoded 5' primer and a J-beta primer mix. Every cDNA molecule carried a tag from a template-switch adaptor bearing 12 random nucleotides. TCRdb fed the 5' RACE reads into MiXCR, producing one record per CDR3 protein. Counted here are 1.5 million or so distinct CDR3 sequences, roughly 43% occurring once; the ten biggest clones make up around 4%. The people who gave samples were healthy Caucasians from Russia, aged 6 to 90. Sample: blood. The receptor's source is a woman aged 18-35 years in good health.

The CDR3 is CASSLALSARGSTDTQYF. The CDR3 DNA follows: TGTGCCAGCAGCTTAGCTCTTTCTGCGCGGGGCAGCACAGATACGCAGTATTTT. The V call is TRBV7-8, the J call TRBJ2-3; maybe TRBD2 (6 bases). The germline CDR1 and CDR2 sequences are SGHVS and FQNEAQ. This CDR3 spans 18 amino acids. V lost 0 bases, J lost 0 bases, and 16 bases lay in between. Full variable domain (missing parts from reference TRBV7-8 and TRBJ2-3): GAGVSQSPRYKVAKRGQDVALRCDPISGHVSLFWYQQALGQGPEFLTYFQNEAQLDKSGLPSDRFFAERPEGSVSTLKIQRTQQEDSAVYLCASSLALSARGSTDTQYFGPGTRLTVL.